What follows are 19 T cell receptor beta chains derived from one specimen sequenced in a study of blood T cells in healthy people across ages. A second PCR of roughly 7 to 11 cycles used a sample-barcoded 5' primer and a J-beta primer mix. TCRdb itself ran the 5' RACE reads through MiXCR, one entry per CDR3 protein. The table shows approximately 690,000 distinct CDR3 sequences, with roughly two fifths occurring only once. Source material: blood. The receptors stem from a man older than 75 in good health.

V and J are TRBV6-2 or TRBV6-3 and TRBJ2-1, with a weak D call TRBD2 (5 bases). CDR1 and CDR2 from the germline V gene are MNHEY and SVGEGT. Trimming took off 5 bases at V and 4 bases at J, with 18 bases between the two ends. This CDR3 spans 16 amino acids. The CDR3 loop reads CASSLQNRGGYNEQFF. The CDR3 coding sequence is TGTGCCAGCAGTCTCCAGAACCGAGGAGGATACAATGAGCAGTTCTTC.

The rearrangement links TRBV20-1 to TRBJ2-5; 11 bases fit TRBD2. The CDR3 totals 15 residues. J gave up 11 bases and V 6 bases, and 17 bases lay outside the gene matches. Germline V gives CDR1 DFQATT, CDR2 SNEGSKA (reference sequence). The CDR3 sequence is CSAIAGGYSMNEQYF. The CDR3 coding sequence is TGCAGTGCCATAGCGGGAGGGTATAGTATGAATGAGCAGTACTTC.

This chain uses TRBV12-3 or TRBV12-4 with TRBJ2-3, with 7 bases that match TRBD2. The CDR3 is 15 residues long. Germline trimming cut 5 bases from V and 3 bases from J; bases unmatched to any gene: 8. The CDR3 nucleotides read TGTGCCAGCAGTCCAGGGAGCGGGACGACAGATACGCAGTATTTT. Residues: CASSPGSGTTDTQYF.

About this clonotype: One junction end disagrees with the germline gene, perhaps due to a read error. The CDR3 bases are TGTACCAGCAGTTTAAGGGAAGAGACCCAGTACTTC. Its protein product is CTSSLREETQYF. The gene calls are TRBV12-3 or TRBV12-4 and TRBJ2-5; D call uncertain. This CDR3 comprises 12 residues.

A few counts support this clonotype. The chain has TRBV7-2 and TRBJ2-7; 9 bases fit TRBD2. CDR3 length: 15 residues. Germline lookup yields CDR1 SGHTA and CDR2 FQGNSA. With 5 bases clipped from V and 2 bases from J, the junction kept 7 bases outside the gene matches. CDR3 residues: CASSPRAGGAYEQYF. CDR3 DNA sequence: TGTGCCAGCAGCCCACGGGCGGGAGGGGCCTACGAGCAGTACTTC.

V is TRBV20-1 and J is TRBJ2-1, with D tentatively TRBD2 (6 bases). CDR3 length: 15 residues. CDR1 is DFQATT and CDR2 is SNEGSKA in the germline V gene (reference sequence). V lost 6 bases and J lost 2, with 17 bases in between. The CDR3 DNA is TGCAGTGCCTTAACTTCAGCGGGCGCCTACAATGAGCAGTTCTTC. It codes for CSALTSAGAYNEQFF.

Notes on this clonotype: One junction end does not reproduce the germline sequence, and a read error may be involved. The chain joins TRBV6-6 to TRBJ2-5; the D gene is possibly TRBD2 (5 bases). The CDR3 runs 16 residues. Germline values: CDR1 MNHNY, CDR2 SVGAGI (reference sequence). In DNA form, the CDR3 reads TGTGCCGGCAGCCCCCCCCCGGGAAAAGGCGGAGAGACCCAGTACTTC. This translates into CAGSPPPGKGGETQYF.

Many counts were recorded for this clonotype. As DNA, the CDR3 is TGTGCCAGCAGCGACCGGGACAGGGATGGCAATCAGCCCCAGCATTTT. This sequence encodes CASSDRDRDGNQPQHF. The chain joins TRBV6-2 or TRBV6-3 to TRBJ1-5; 9 nucleotides match TRBD1. V was pared by 6 bases and J by 2 bases, with 8 bases of the junction left unmatched. The CDR3 loop spans 16 amino acids. Germline V gene data show CDR1 as MNHEY and CDR2 as SVGEGT.

The chain is built from TRBV24-1 and TRBJ2-1; TRBD2 matches at 9 bases. The V gene's germline CDR1 is KGHDR and CDR2 SFDVKD. The CDR3 loop spans 15 amino acids. V lost 3 bases and J lost 4; bases outside the gene matches: 3. The DNA for the CDR3 is TGTGCCACCAGTGATCCCACTAGCGGGTACAATGAGCAGTTCTTC. Amino acids: CATSDPTSGYNEQFF.

CDR3 in amino acids: CASINRSPYGYTF. The CDR3 bases are TGTGCCAGCATAAACAGGAGCCCCTATGGCTACACCTTC. The chain joins TRBV6-1 to TRBJ1-2, with D perhaps matching TRBD1 (5 bases). The CDR3 is made up of 13 amino acids. From germline, CDR1 is MNHNS and CDR2 SASEGT. Trimming took off 7 bases at V and 4 bases at J, with 13 bases between the two ends.

This clonotype was seen a few times. This chain links TRBV4-3 with TRBJ2-2, with 7 nucleotides matching TRBD1. The CDR3 runs to 14 residues. The V gene end was trimmed by 3 bases and the J gene end by 8 bases; junction bases not matched to a gene: 6. Looked up from germline, CDR1 is LGHNA and CDR2 is YSLEER. CDR3 in DNA: TGCGCCAGCAGCCACCCACAGGGGTCGGGGGAGCTGTTTTTT. Its translation: CASSHPQGSGELFF.

The chain is built from TRBV20-1 and TRBJ2-7; perhaps TRBD2 as D (5 bases). The V gene's germline CDR1 is DFQATT and CDR2 SNEGSKA (reference sequence). There are 13 residues in the CDR3. V lost 0 bases and J 12 bases, leaving 18 bases between the germline ends. CDR3 loop: CSARDQSGTAWYF. In nucleotides, the CDR3 is TGCAGTGCTAGAGACCAAAGCGGAACTGCCTGGTACTTC.

Worth noting for this clonotype: A single base separates this from a much larger clone, so it may be a read error. The V call is TRBV7-2, the J call TRBJ2-3; 10 bases line up with TRBD2. Trimming cost V 4 bases and J 6 bases; bases outside gene matches: 7. This CDR3 has 15 residues. The germline CDR1 and CDR2 sequences are SGHTA and FQGNSA. CDR3 residues: CASSSGLAVGDTQYF. DNA for the CDR3: TGTGCCAGCAGCTCCGGACTAGCGGTGGGGGATACGCAGTATTTT.

CDR3 sequence: CSARIARGAYNEQFF. The CDR3 nucleotides read TGCAGTGCTAGGATCGCCCGGGGGGCGTACAATGAGCAGTTCTTC. This chain connects TRBV20-1 to TRBJ2-1; D is possibly TRBD2 (7 bases). Germline CDR1 DFQATT, CDR2 SNEGSKA (reference sequence). This CDR3 is 15 amino acids long. Trimming left V 3 bases short and J 4 bases short, with 16 bases between.

The chain uses TRBV20-1 and TRBJ1-1, with 7 bases aligning to TRBD1. After removal of 2 bases from V and 8 bases from J, the junction contained 8 bases not matched to a gene. This CDR3 comprises 13 residues. Germline-derived CDR1 and CDR2 are DFQATT and SNEGSKA (reference sequence). The CDR3 DNA is TGCAGTGCTAGAATCCTGACAGGGCCAGAAGCTTTCTTT. It is translated as CSARILTGPEAFF.

The chain joins TRBV6-5 to TRBJ2-3; either TRBD1 or TRBD2 may fit D (5 bases each). V lost 0 bases and J 5 bases, leaving 12 bases between the germline ends. The germline gives CDR1 MNHEY, CDR2 SVGAGI. The CDR3 loop spans 15 amino acids. The CDR3 DNA sequence: TGTGCCAGCAGTTACTCTGGGGGTATTCAAGATACGCAGTATTTT. Its translation: CASSYSGGIQDTQYF.

This clonotype was detected only a few times. The J gene is TRBJ2-2, the V gene TRBV5-5, with D unclear. The V gene lost 5 bases and the J gene lost 2 bases, with 10 bases spanning the gap. Germline V gives CDR1 SGHKS, CDR2 YYEKEE (reference sequence). This CDR3 is built from 14 residues. The CDR3 DNA reads as TGTGCCAGCAGTAGGGCAGTCAACACCGGGGAGCTGTTTTTT. This encodes CASSRAVNTGELFF.

J is TRBJ2-3 and V is TRBV6-1; the D is unclear. Germline CDR1 MNHNS, CDR2 SASEGT. This CDR3 is 17 amino acids long. The V end was cut by 5 bases, the J end by 0 bases, with 18 bases between. CDR3 residues: CASSPKVLVGSTDTQYF. The CDR3 region has the DNA TGTGCCAGCAGTCCCAAAGTTTTGGTCGGAAGCACAGATACGCAGTATTTT.

This clonotype was seen only a few times. The chain uses TRBV19 and TRBJ2-3; possibly TRBD1 for D (5 bases). V lost 6 bases to trimming and J lost 3 bases, with 10 bases between them. The germline gives CDR1 LNHDA, CDR2 SQIVND (reference sequence). The CDR3 loop spans 13 amino acids. For the CDR3, the DNA is TGTGCCAGTAGGCGAAAGGGGACAGATACGCAGTATTTT. Its protein product is CASRRKGTDTQYF.